This T cell receptor beta chain was profiled in a study of early T cells in non-severe SARS-CoV-2 infection. General study points: Matching against VDJdb likely underestimated virus-specific expansions, favoring anti-spike CD8.

This CDR3 spans 16 amino acids. Attachment of unique molecular identifiers was made to individual cDNA molecules. In TCRdb, the 5' RACE reads were re-called with MiXCR into one record per CDR3 protein. Altogether approximately 77,000 distinct CDR3 sequences are present, 4.5% to 6% being singletons, with the ten largest covering about 7%. This clonotype was counted between two and nine times. The target antigen is unknown. This specimen consisted of whole blood, obtained at baseline. J is TRBJ2-3 and V is TRBV12-2; TRBD2 is taken as the D call from the table, unchecked against the DNA. TRBV12-2 is described as a pseudogene. This clonotype was sampled from an adult who was a healthcare worker with PCR-confirmed SARS-CoV-2 infection or an uninfected control (not recorded which). CDR3 in amino acids: CASRSRGPSGTDTQYF. The CDR3 bases are TGTGCAAGTCGCTCCCGTGGTCCTAGCGGCACAGATACGCAGTATTTT.